What follows describes a single TCR beta chain. Trimming cost V 0 bases and J 0 bases, with 15 bases left between them. Looked up from germline, CDR1 is SGDLS and CDR2 is YYNGEE. The length of the CDR3 is 17 residues. These data belong to a study of shared T cell receptors in the human thymus. Clones were read by immunoSEQ multiplex PCR, and TCRdb kept only the in-frame ones, dropping some. In the table there are 600,000 to 900,000 clones, approximately 85% of which are singletons. The data also belong to a second study, concerning human thymus T cells. From that study: Thymus tissue was removed during corrective cardiac surgery.

The sequenced material came from thymocytes. The source is a girl less than two years old with a congenital heart defect. The chain carries TRBV9 and TRBJ1-2; D is possibly TRBD1 (5 bases). The CDR3 coding sequence is TGTGCCAGCAGCGTAGCTGGATTCGGGACTTCTAACTATGGCTACACCTTC. Its translation is CASSVAGFGTSNYGYTF. Complete variable domain (other parts from reference TRBV9 and TRBJ1-2): DSGVTQTPKHLITATGQRVTLRCSPRSGDLSVYWYQQSLDQGLQFLIQYYNGEERAKGNILERFSAQQFPDLHSELNLSSLELGDSALYFCASSVAGFGTSNYGYTFGSGTRLTVV.